Listed below are T cell receptor beta chains from one sample, sequenced in a study of STAT5B mutations in CD4+ large granular lymphocyte leukemia. TCRdb's copy holds only in-frame clones and misses some; the assay was immunoSEQ multiplex PCR. This sample yields under 40,000 clones, of which roughly 70% are seen a single time; 0.4% to 0.45% belongs to the top ten. The specimen was CD4+ T cells from blood buffy coats. The receptor source for this set is a human donor in good health. The conserved cysteine and the conserved F or W are not part of the CDR3 here.

V: TRBV10-3; length: 11; CDR3: AIRGDSTDTQY
V: TRBV7-6; length: 12; CDR3: ASSLEPGNEKLF
V: TRBV29-1; length: 12; CDR3: SVRGTGEKETQY
V: TRBV7-2; length: 14; CDR3: ASSLDASGGSETQY
V: TRBV1; length: 14; CDR3: TSSQVGLAGYNEQF
V: TRBV7-8; length: 10; CDR3: ASSSGGDEQF
V: TRBV28; length: 11; CDR3: ASSQFPNYGYT
V: TRBV7-9; length: 17; CDR3: ASSQPGLAGGERSYEQY
V: TRBV15; length: 11; CDR3: ATKPQGATEAF
V: TRBV11-2; length: 13; CDR3: ASRRAGGPQETQY
V: TRBV5-1; length: 15; CDR3: ASSVGQNGRSGNTIY
V: TRBV10-3; length: 10; CDR3: AISGSNSPLH
V: TRBV5-4; length: 13; CDR3: ASSPGTESIYGYT
V: TRBV18; length: 13; CDR3: ASSLSGTGGTEAF
V: TRBV9; length: 15; CDR3: ASSVDGGGGKKNTIY
V: TRBV30; length: 12; CDR3: AYVPPPNTGELF
V: TRBV15; length: 15; CDR3: ATSRGRLAGGPDTQY
V: TRBV29-1; length: 10; CDR3: SGSGVNYGYT
V: TRBV5-1; length: 10; CDR3: ASSPGSVEAF
V: TRBV28; length: 9; CDR3: ASKPQHGYT
V: TRBV30; length: 10; CDR3: AWSRGYTEAF
V: TRBV7-2; length: 14; CDR3: ASSLLLAGNTDTQY
V: TRBV6-4; length: 16; CDR3: AGGMASGGAHDTGELF
V: TRBV5-8; length: 12; CDR3: ASSLVGGVHEQY
V: TRBV5-1; length: 12; CDR3: ASSGTGISYEQY
V: TRBV5-6; length: 14; CDR3: ASSRQDSPWFHEQY
V: TRBV6-1; length: 8; CDR3: ASSDSRAF
V: TRBV7-8; length: 14; CDR3: ASSLGTGGITGELF
V: TRBV6-1; length: 13; CDR3: ASSDRGTGANVLT